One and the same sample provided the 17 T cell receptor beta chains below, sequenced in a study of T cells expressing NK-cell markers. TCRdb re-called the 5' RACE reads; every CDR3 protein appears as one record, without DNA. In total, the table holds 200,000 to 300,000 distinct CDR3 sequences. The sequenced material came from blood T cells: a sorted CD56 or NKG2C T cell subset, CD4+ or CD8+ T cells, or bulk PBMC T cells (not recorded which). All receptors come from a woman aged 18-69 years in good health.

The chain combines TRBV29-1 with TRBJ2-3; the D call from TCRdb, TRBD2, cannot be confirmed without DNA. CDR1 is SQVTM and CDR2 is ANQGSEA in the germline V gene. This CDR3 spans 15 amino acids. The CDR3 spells CSVGTSGGDTDTQYF.

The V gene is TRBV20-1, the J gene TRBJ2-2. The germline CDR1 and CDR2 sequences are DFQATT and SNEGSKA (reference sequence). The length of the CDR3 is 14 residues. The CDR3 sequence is CSARDVRWAGELFF.

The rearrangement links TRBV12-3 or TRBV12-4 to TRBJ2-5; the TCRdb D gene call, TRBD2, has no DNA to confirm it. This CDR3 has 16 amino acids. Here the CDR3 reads CASRYTSGGYQETQYF.

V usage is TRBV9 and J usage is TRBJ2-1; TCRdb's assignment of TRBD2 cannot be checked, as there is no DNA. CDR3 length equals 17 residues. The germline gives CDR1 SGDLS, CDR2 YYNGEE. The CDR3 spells CASSVAFGTSGYNEQFF.

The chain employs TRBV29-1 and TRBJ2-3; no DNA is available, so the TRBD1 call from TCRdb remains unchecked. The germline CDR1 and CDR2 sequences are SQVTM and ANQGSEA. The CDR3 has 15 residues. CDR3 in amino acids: CSVEPLEGYTDTQYF.

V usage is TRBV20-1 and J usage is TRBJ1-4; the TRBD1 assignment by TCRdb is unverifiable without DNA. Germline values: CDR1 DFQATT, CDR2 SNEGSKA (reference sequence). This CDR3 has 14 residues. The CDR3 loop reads CSADNGQGGEKLFF.

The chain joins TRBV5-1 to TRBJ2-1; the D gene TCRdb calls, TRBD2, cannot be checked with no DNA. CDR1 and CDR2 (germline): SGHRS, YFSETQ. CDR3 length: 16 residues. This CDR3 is CASSLSLASSYNEQFF.

The CDR3 spells CASSPGLAADTQYF. The V gene is TRBV2, the J gene TRBJ2-3; the D gene TCRdb calls, TRBD2, cannot be checked with no DNA. CDR1 SNHLY and CDR2 FYNNEI come from the germline V gene. The length of the CDR3 is 14 residues.

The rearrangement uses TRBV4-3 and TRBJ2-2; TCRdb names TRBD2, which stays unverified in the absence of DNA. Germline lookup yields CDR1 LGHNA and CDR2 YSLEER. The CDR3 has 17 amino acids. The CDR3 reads CASSQVRTSGNTGELFF.

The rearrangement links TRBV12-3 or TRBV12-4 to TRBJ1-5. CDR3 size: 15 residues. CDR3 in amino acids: CASSGDNFSNQPQHF.

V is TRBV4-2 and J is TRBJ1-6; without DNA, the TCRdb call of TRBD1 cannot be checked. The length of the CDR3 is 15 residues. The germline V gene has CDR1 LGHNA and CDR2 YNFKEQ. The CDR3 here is CASSSDRRGNSPLHF.

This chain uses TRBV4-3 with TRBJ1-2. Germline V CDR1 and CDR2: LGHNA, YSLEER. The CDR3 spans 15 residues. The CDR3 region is CASSQLGEGFEGYTF.

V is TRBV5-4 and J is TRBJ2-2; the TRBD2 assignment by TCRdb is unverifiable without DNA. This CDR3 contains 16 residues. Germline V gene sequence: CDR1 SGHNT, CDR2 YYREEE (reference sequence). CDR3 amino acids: CASSSRLAGPTGELFF.

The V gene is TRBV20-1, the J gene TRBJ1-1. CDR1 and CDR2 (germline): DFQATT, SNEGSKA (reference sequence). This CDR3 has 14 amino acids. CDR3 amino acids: CSASKRQQNTEAFF.

The CDR3 sequence is CASRPQANYGYTF. V usage is TRBV5-4 and J usage is TRBJ1-2. Germline V lookup: CDR1 SGHNT, CDR2 YYREEE (reference sequence). The length of the CDR3 is 13 residues.

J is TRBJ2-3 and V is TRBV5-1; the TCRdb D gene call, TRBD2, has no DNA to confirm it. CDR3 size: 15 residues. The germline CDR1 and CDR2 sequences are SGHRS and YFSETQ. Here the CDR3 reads CATDPRDSRTDTQYF.

The CDR3 here is CASSLGGDRVYEQYF. The rearrangement links TRBV5-1 to TRBJ2-7; TCRdb designates TRBD1, a call that cannot be tested without DNA. Germline V gene data show CDR1 as SGHRS and CDR2 as YFSETQ. The CDR3 has 15 amino acids.